Listed below are T cell receptor beta chains from one sample, sequenced in a study of blood T cell repertoires in COVID-19. The protocol was immunoSEQ multiplex PCR, while the TCRdb copy is restricted to in-frame clones and leaves out a portion. Seen here are a few hundred thousand clones, approximately 90% observed once, and the top ten hold approximately 3.8%. The material sequenced was peripheral blood. These TCRs come from a man aged 55 to 70 who had recovered from COVID-19. Both conserved end residues are trimmed from each CDR3. The size of a clone is reported for some rows only, either as once, few or many, or as a class for expanded clones.

TRBV19	12	-	ASTFGQYNSPLH
TRBV7-2	15	once	ASSLASSGGAYNEQF
TRBV7-3	12	-	ASSGRGDTDTQY
TRBV5-1	12	-	ASSRDRGFYEQY
TRBV9	16	-	ASSVEFGLAGGSDEQF
TRBV5-1	11	-	ASSVGQWTEAF
TRBV30	12	once	AWGPWAGNQPQH
TRBV20-1	14	-	SASTGRTLNTGELF
TRBV6-4	17	-	ASSDPLLAGATNTGELF
TRBV7-2	15	-	ASSLEGPTGDNSPLH
TRBV7-9	14	-	ASSLAPGGEKETQY
TRBV11-2	15	-	ASSLGASGGIQETQY
TRBV18	12	-	ASSPGTGFYEQY